This TCR beta chain was sequenced for a study of blood T cell repertoires in COVID-19. Background on the study: The cDNA or gDNA used as material had been derived from T cells, B-cell-depleted T cells, or PBMCs.

Trimming stripped 0 bases from V and 2 bases from J, with 11 bases between. Germline CDR1 and CDR2: SGDLS and YYNGEE. The CDR3 is made up of 15 amino acids. Assay used: immunoSEQ multiplex PCR; TCRdb lists only in-frame clones, some missing. The sample lists a few hundred thousand clones, around 86% seen once, with less than 5% in the top ten. The V call is TRBV9, the J call TRBJ1-2; weak D call: TRBD1 (5 bases). Sequenced input: PBMCs or T cells enriched from blood (not recorded which). The clonotype comes from a woman aged 40 to 50 with acute COVID-19. For the CDR3, the DNA is TGTGCCAGCAGCGTAGTCCCGACAGTCAACTATGGCTACACCTTC. Encoded protein: CASSVVPTVNYGYTF.